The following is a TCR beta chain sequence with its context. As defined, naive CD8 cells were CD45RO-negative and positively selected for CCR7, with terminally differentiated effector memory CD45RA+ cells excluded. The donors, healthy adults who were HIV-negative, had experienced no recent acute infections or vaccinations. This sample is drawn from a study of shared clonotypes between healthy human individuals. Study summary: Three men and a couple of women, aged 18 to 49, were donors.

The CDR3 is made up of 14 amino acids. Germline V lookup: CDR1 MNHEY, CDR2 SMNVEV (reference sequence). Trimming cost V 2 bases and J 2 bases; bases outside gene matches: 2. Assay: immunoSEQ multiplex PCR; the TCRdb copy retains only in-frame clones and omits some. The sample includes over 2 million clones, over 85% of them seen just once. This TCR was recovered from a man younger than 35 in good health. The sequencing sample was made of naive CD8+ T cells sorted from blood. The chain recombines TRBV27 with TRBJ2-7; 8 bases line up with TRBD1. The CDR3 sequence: CASSLQGQAYEQYF. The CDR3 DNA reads TGTGCCAGCAGTTTACAGGGACAGGCCTACGAGCAGTACTTC.